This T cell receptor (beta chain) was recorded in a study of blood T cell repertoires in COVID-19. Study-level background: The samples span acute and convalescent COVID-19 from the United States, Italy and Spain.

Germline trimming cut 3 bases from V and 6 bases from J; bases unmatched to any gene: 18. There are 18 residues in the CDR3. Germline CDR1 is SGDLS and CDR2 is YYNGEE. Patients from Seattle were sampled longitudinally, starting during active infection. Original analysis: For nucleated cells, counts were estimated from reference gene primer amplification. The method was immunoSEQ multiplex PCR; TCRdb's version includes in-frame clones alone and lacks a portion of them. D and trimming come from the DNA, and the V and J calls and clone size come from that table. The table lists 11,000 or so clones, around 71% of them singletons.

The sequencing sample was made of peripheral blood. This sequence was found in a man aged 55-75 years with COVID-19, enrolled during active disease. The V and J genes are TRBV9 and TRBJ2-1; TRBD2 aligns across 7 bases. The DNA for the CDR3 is TGTGCCAGCAGCGCCCACCTCGGGGGGAGGAGAGGGTTCAATGAGCAGTTCTTC. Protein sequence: CASSAHLGGRRGFNEQFF.